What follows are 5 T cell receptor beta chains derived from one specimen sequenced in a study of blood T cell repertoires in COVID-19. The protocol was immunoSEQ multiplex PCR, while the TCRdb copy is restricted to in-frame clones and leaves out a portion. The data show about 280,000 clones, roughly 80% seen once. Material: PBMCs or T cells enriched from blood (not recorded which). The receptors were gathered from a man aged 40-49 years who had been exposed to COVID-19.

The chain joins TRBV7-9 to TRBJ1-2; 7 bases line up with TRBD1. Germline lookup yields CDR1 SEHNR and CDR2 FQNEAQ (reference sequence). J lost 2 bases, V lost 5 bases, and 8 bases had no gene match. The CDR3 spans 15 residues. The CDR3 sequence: CASSPHGGQNYGYTF. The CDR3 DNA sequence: TGTGCCAGCAGCCCCCATGGGGGACAGAACTATGGCTACACCTTC. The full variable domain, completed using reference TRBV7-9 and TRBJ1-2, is DTGVSQNPRHKITKRGQNVTFRCDPISEHNRLYWYRQTLGQGPEFLTYFQNEAQLEKSRLLSDRFSAERPKGSFSTLEIQRTEQGDSAMYLCASSPHGGQNYGYTFGSGTRLTVV.

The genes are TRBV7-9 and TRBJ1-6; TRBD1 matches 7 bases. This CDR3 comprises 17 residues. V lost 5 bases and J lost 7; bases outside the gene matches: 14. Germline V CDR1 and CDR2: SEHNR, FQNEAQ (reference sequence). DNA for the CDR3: TGTGCCAGCAGCAGAGGAAGGCCCGGACAGGTCAATTCACCCCTCCACTTT. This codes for CASSRGRPGQVNSPLHF.

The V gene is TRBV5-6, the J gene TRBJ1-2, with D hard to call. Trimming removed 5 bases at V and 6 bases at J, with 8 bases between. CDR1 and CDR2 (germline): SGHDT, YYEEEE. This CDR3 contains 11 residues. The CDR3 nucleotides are TGTGCCAGCAGTAACTTTCATGGCTACACCTTC. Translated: CASSNFHGYTF.

In DNA, the CDR3 is TGTGCCAGCAGCAAATCAGGGAGACAGGGGTTTATTTCCTACGAGCAGTACTTC. This codes for CASSKSGRQGFISYEQYF. The chain combines TRBV21-1 with TRBJ2-7; the table's D call of TRBD1 was not tested on the DNA. TRBV21-1 is a known pseudogene. The CDR3 totals 18 residues.

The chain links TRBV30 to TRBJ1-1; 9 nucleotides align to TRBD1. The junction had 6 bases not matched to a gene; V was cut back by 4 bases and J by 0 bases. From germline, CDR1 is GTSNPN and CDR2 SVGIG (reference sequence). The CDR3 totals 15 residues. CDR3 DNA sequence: TGTGCCTGGACCGGGACAGGGAGGATGAACACTGAAGCTTTCTTT. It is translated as CAWTGTGRMNTEAFF.